The next 24 T cell receptor beta chains were all read from a single sample in a study of T cell clonality in common variable immunodeficiency. The protocol was immunoSEQ multiplex PCR, while the TCRdb copy is restricted to in-frame clones and leaves out a portion. The sample offers some 60,000 clones and no singletons, the top ten holding over 1.5%. The sequenced sample was peripheral blood mononuclear cells. All receptors come from a person aged 18 to 75 in good health.

This clone was seen many times. The CDR3 goes on 3 residues after the read ends, and that part is filled in from the germline J gene. The chain joins TRBV30 to TRBJ2-7; tentative D call: TRBD1 (7 bases). Germline values: CDR1 GTSNPN, CDR2 SVGIG (reference sequence). This CDR3 spans 14 amino acids. The CDR3 DNA, read in part, is TGTGCAGCGGAGGGGGCTACATTTCGCTACGAG. This sequence encodes CAAEGATFRYE. The CDR3 as a whole reads CAAEGATFRYEQYF.

This clone showed up many times. The read comes to an end 3 residues before the CDR3 does, leaving the germline J gene to fill in the end. The chain uses TRBV29-1 and TRBJ1-1; D gene ambiguous. Germline CDR1 SQVTM, CDR2 ANQGSEA. There are 9 residues in the CDR3. This CDR3 reads CSVDERAFF. The CDR3 DNA, read in part, is TGCAGCGTTGACGAAAGG.

This clone was seen ten or more times. The read terminates 3 residues ahead of where the CDR3 ends, so the germline J gene completes it. The J gene is TRBJ1-1, the V gene TRBV20-1, with 7 bases aligning to TRBD1. The J segment lost 4 bases and the V segment lost 3 bases, leaving 8 bases of the junction unmatched. The CDR3 has 14 residues. Germline V gene sequence: CDR1 DFQATT, CDR2 SNEGSKA (reference sequence). The sequenced CDR3 bases are TGCAGTGCTAGGATAGGAGGGGGCCCCACTGAA. It specifies CSARIGGGPTE. The whole CDR3 reads CSARIGGGPTEAFF.

This clone was detected ten times or more. Read coverage stops 3 residues before the CDR3 terminus; the germline J gene supplies the remainder. V and J are TRBV29-1 and TRBJ2-3; tentatively, D is TRBD1 (6 bases). The CDR3 runs 14 residues. The germline V and J ends were trimmed by 8 bases and 6 bases, with 21 bases remaining between them. Germline CDR1 reads SQVTM; CDR2 reads ANQGSEA. The part of the CDR3 DNA that was read is TGCAGCTCGAAAGTCGGGACACCCGGGGATACG. Translating it yields CSSKVGTPGDT. The CDR3 reads in full as CSSKVGTPGDTQYF.

This clone was recorded many times. The read terminates 3 residues before the CDR3 end, so the remaining end is supplied by the germline J gene. The gene calls are TRBV6-1 and TRBJ2-7, with TRBD2 matching 7 bases. The CDR3 loop spans 17 amino acids. Germline CDR1 and CDR2: MNHNS and SASEGT. V was clipped by 2 bases and J by 3 bases; unmatched bases: 13. CDR3: CASSESWGGRFFYEQYF. The DNA read from the CDR3 is TGTGCCAGCAGTGAATCGTGGGGGGGTAGGTTCTTCTACGAG.

This clone was recorded at least ten times. The CDR3 end falls 3 residues outside the read, so it is completed with the germline J gene. This chain links TRBV7-2 with TRBJ2-3, with a possible D match to TRBD1 (5 bases). The CDR3 is 15 residues long. In germline, CDR1 is SGHTA, CDR2 FQGNSA. V dropped 6 bases and J dropped 0 bases, with 13 bases sitting between them. The sequenced CDR3 bases are TGTGCCAGCAGGATCAGGGTTTGGAGCACAGATACG. This sequence encodes CASRIRVWSTDT. The whole CDR3 reads CASRIRVWSTDTQYF.

This clone has at least ten counts. Read data end 3 residues before the CDR3 end; the end is taken from the germline J gene. The genes are TRBV7-2 and TRBJ1-1; tentative D call: TRBD1 (6 bases). The CDR3 totals 14 residues. Germline loops: CDR1 SGHTA, CDR2 FQGNSA. Trimming removed 5 bases from V and 6 bases from J, with 16 bases in between. The CDR3 here is CASSASTGTPEAFF. The CDR3 bases that were read are TGTGCCAGCAGCGCTAGTACCGGGACACCTGAA.

The sample holds many counts of this clone. Incomplete CDR3 DNA: TGTGCCAGCACGCGCGGACAAAACTCTGGAAACACC. Translated: CASTRGQNSGNT. In full, the CDR3 is CASTRGQNSGNTIYF. The chain joins TRBV7-2 to TRBJ1-3; D might be TRBD1 (5 bases). The CDR3 end is not reached by the read, which stops 3 residues before it; the germline J gene fills it in. The V end lost 7 bases, the J end lost 0 bases, and 13 bases lay between the germline ends. Germline V CDR1 and CDR2: SGHTA, FQGNSA. The CDR3 has 15 amino acids.

Many counts were recorded for this clone. From the germline J gene comes the end of the CDR3, since the read stops 3 residues before it. This chain uses TRBV5-4 with TRBJ2-7; D is possibly TRBD1 (5 bases). This CDR3 has 13 residues. Germline CDR1 and CDR2: SGHNT and YYREEE (reference sequence). V was cut by 4 bases and J by 3 bases, with 11 bases left in between. The part of the CDR3 DNA that was read is TGTGCCAGCAGCCTCCAGGGATTCTACGAG. Its translation: CASSLQGFYE. In full, the CDR3 reads CASSLQGFYEQYF.

Ten or more counts support this clone. Coverage ceases 3 residues before the CDR3 finishes, and the germline J gene fills in the end. The rearrangement joins TRBV4-2 to TRBJ1-2; D possibly corresponds to TRBD1 (6 bases). The CDR3 is 13 residues long. Trimming stripped 8 bases from V and 6 bases from J, with 16 bases between. Germline assignment: CDR1 LGHNA and CDR2 YNFKEQ. The CDR3 DNA, read in part, is TGTGCCAGCGGCGACAGGAGATGGGATGGC. Its protein is CASGDRRWDG. The CDR3 in its entirety is CASGDRRWDGYTF.

This clone was observed at least ten times. The CDR3 extends 3 residues past the end of the read, so its final part is completed from the germline J gene. This rearrangement joins TRBV11-2 to TRBJ2-7; D call uncertain. CDR1 SGHAT and CDR2 FQNNGV come from the germline V gene. This CDR3 comprises 11 residues. Trimming cost V 5 bases and J 4 bases, with 6 bases left between them. Partial CDR3 DNA: TGTGCCAGCAGCCCCGGGTACGAG. Amino acids: CASSPGYE. The complete CDR3 sequence is CASSPGYEQYF.

This clone was observed at least ten times. From the germline J gene comes the end of the CDR3, since the read stops 3 residues before it. J is TRBJ2-5 and V is TRBV6-9; 13 positions match TRBD2. This CDR3 comprises 16 residues. Germline V lookup: CDR1 MNHGY, CDR2 SVAAGI. Unmatched junction bases numbered 9, after V lost 4 bases and J lost 7 bases. CDR3 protein: CASSSLGLAGEGTQYF. The sequenced CDR3 bases are TGTGCCAGCAGTTCGCTAGGACTAGCGGGGGAGGGGACC.

This clone was observed many times. The CDR3 extends 3 residues past the end of the read, so its final part is completed from the germline J gene. The gene calls are TRBV5-1 and TRBJ2-3, with TRBD2 matching 16 bases. The CDR3 length is 18 residues. The V gene's germline CDR1 is SGHRS and CDR2 YFSETQ. V lost 0 bases and J lost 0; bases outside the gene matches: 1. The CDR3 bases that were read are TGCGCCAGCAGCTTGGAGGGACTAGCGGGAGGGAGCACAGATACG. Protein: CASSLEGLAGGSTDT. The CDR3 as a whole reads CASSLEGLAGGSTDTQYF. Supplemented by reference TRBV5-1 and TRBJ2-3, the full variable domain reads KAGVTQTPRYLIKTRGQQVTLSCSPISGHRSVSWYQQTPGQGLQFLFEYFSETQRNKGNFPGRFSGRQFSNSRSEMNVSTLELGDSALYLCASSLEGLAGGSTDTQYFGPGTRLTVL.

This clone was found many times. Read coverage stops 3 residues before the CDR3 terminus; the germline J gene supplies the remainder. V gene TRBV5-4 combines with J gene TRBJ2-3; maybe TRBD2 (5 bases). The V gene's germline CDR1 is SGHNT and CDR2 YYREEE (reference sequence). The CDR3 sequence is 14 residues long. Trimming left V 4 bases short and J 5 bases short, with 14 bases between. Partial CDR3 DNA: TGTGCCAGCAGCCCCGCCCCCCGGGGAGATACG. It is translated as CASSPAPRGDT. The entire CDR3 protein is CASSPAPRGDTQYF.

This clone was observed many times. The chain's CDR3 is CASSPTYISYEQYF. Partial CDR3 DNA: TGTGCCAGCTCACCGACATACATATCCTACGAG. The genes are TRBV18 and TRBJ2-7; D uncertain. Sequencing ends 3 residues short of the CDR3 end; the germline J gene provides the rest. Trimming took 3 bases from V and 1 from J, leaving 10 bases between them. Germline V CDR1 and CDR2: KGHSH, LQKENI. The CDR3 extends over 14 amino acids.

Ten or more counts support this clone. The CDR3 DNA, read in part, is TGTGCCAGCAGTGAACTAGGACAGAACTATGGC. It is translated as CASSELGQNYG. The whole CDR3 protein is CASSELGQNYGYTF. The gene calls are TRBV2 and TRBJ1-2; possibly TRBD1 for D (6 bases). The observed sequence ends 3 residues before the CDR3 terminus, with the missing tail filled in from the germline J gene. Germline V lookup: CDR1 SNHLY, CDR2 FYNNEI. The CDR3 spans 14 residues. Trimming pared 2 bases from V and 2 bases from J, leaving 9 bases between.

The table lists this clone with many counts. The CDR3 end lies 3 residues beyond the end of the read and is filled in from the germline J gene. V gene TRBV4-2 combines with J gene TRBJ1-2, with D possibly being TRBD1 (5 bases). The CDR3 is 20 amino acids. CDR1 is LGHNA and CDR2 is YNFKEQ in the germline V gene. V was pared by 3 bases and J by 7 bases, with 33 bases between. The sequenced part of the CDR3 DNA is TGTGCCAGCAGCCACCTATCGGGACTCCCCACTCCCGGCTCGTCTCCTGGC. It yields the protein CASSHLSGLPTPGSSPG. In full, the CDR3 is CASSHLSGLPTPGSSPGYTF.

In this sample, this clone turned up many times. The CDR3 end falls 3 residues outside the read, so it is completed with the germline J gene. The V call is TRBV18, the J call TRBJ1-1; tentative D call: TRBD1 (5 bases). The V gene's germline CDR1 is KGHSH and CDR2 LQKENI. The CDR3 has 13 residues. Here the CDR3 reads CASSVSGGGGAFF. The sequenced CDR3 bases are TGTGCCAGCTCAGTCTCCGGGGGTGGTGGA. Combining the CDR3 with reference TRBV18 and TRBJ1-1 gives the whole variable domain NAGVMQNPRHLVRRRGQEARLRCSPMKGHSHVYWYRQLPEEGLKFMVYLQKENIIDESGMPKERFSAEFPKEGPSILRIQQVVRGDSAAYFCASSVSGGGGAFFGQGTRLTVV.

This clone appeared many times. The CDR3 reads CATSDGDRDEQYF. The CDR3 DNA, read in part, is TGTGCCACCAGTGATGGGGACAGGGACGAG. This sequence joins TRBV24-1 and TRBJ2-7, with 9 bases lining up with TRBD1. The read ends 3 residues shy of where the CDR3 ends; the end is completed using the germline J gene. Trimming removed 3 bases from V and 5 bases from J; junction bases left unmatched: 1. The CDR3 runs 13 residues. Per germline, CDR1 KGHDR and CDR2 SFDVKD.

This clone was detected ten times or more. The read ends 3 residues shy of where the CDR3 ends; the end is completed using the germline J gene. The chain uses TRBV19 and TRBJ2-1; 11 positions agree with TRBD2. The CDR3 loop spans 16 amino acids. The germline V gene encodes CDR1 LNHDA and CDR2 SQIVND (reference sequence). Losses at the gene ends were 6 bases for V and 5 bases for J; bases not matched to a gene: 9. The CDR3 DNA, read in part, is TGTGCCAGTAGGACTAGCGGGGAGACCCTACACAATGAG. It codes for CASRTSGETLHNE. The whole CDR3 reads CASRTSGETLHNEQFF. The whole variable domain, filled in from reference TRBV19 and TRBJ2-1, reads DGGITQSPKYLFRKEGQNVTLSCEQNLNHDAMYWYRQDPGQGLRLIYYSQIVNDFQKGDIAEGYSVSREKKESFPLTVTSAQKNPTAFYLCASRTSGETLHNEQFFGPGTRLTVL.

This clone was detected only a few times. The missing CDR3 end, 3 residues past where the read stops, is filled in from the germline J gene. The rearrangement links TRBV19 to TRBJ1-3; D is unclear. Trimming cost V 3 bases and J 0 bases, with 6 bases left between them. The CDR3 spans 14 residues. CDR1 and CDR2 from the germline V gene are LNHDA and SQIVND (reference sequence). The CDR3 region is CASSIRGSGNTIYF. The sequenced CDR3 bases are TGTGCCAGTAGTATTCGGGGCTCTGGAAACACC.

This clone was observed a few times. With the read ending 3 residues before the CDR3 end, the germline J gene is used to fill in that end. This chain uses TRBV7-9 with TRBJ2-7; D is perhaps TRBD2 (6 bases). Germline assignment: CDR1 SEHNR and CDR2 FQNEAQ (reference sequence). V lost 4 bases, J lost 4 bases, and 14 bases lay in between. The CDR3 totals 14 residues. The CDR3 protein is CASSSETGGYEQYF. Partial CDR3 DNA: TGTGCCAGCAGCTCCGAAACAGGAGGGTACGAG.

This clone was counted at least ten times. The read ends 3 residues early relative to the CDR3; the germline J gene fills the gap. V and J are TRBV7-9 and TRBJ2-7; D ambiguous. The V gene's germline CDR1 is SEHNR and CDR2 FQNEAQ (reference sequence). Trimming took off 5 bases at V and 5 bases at J, with 13 bases between the two ends. The CDR3 totals 13 residues. The CDR3 spells CASSLIHLDEQYF. Incomplete CDR3 DNA: TGTGCCAGCAGCCTCATACATTTGGACGAG.

This clone was seen repeatedly, ten times or more. The sequenced fragment ends 3 residues before the CDR3 boundary, so the rest is inferred from the germline J gene. The rearrangement uses TRBV28 and TRBJ2-7; D gene ambiguous. V gave up 5 bases and J gave up 3 bases, with 17 bases separating them. There are 15 residues in the CDR3. Germline V gene sequence: CDR1 MDHEN, CDR2 SYDVKM. The part of the CDR3 DNA that was read is TGTGCCAGCAGTCCGCGTATCTTAGTAGACTACGAG. It translates to CASSPRILVDYE. The whole CDR3 sequence reads CASSPRILVDYEQYF.